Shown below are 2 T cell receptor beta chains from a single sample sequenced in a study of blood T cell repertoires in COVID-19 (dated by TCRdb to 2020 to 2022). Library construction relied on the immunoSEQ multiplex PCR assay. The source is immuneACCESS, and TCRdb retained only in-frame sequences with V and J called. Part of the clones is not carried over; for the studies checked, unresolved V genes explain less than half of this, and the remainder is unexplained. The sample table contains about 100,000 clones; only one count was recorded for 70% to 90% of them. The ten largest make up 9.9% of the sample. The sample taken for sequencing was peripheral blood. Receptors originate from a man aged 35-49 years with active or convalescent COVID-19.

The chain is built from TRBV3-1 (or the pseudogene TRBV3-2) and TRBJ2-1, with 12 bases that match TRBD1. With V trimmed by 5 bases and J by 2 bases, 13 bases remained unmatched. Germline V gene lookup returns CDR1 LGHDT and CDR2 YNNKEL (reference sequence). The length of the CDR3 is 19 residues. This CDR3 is CASSKTPGTGGRAYNEQFF. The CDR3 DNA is TGTGCCAGCAGCAAGACACCCGGGACAGGGGGCAGGGCCTACAATGAGCAGTTCTTC.

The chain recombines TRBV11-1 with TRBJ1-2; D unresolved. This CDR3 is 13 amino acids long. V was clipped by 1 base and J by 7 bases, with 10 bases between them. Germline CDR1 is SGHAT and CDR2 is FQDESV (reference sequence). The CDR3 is CASSLGAPGGYTF. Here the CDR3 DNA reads TGTGCCAGCAGCTTAGGAGCGCCTGGTGGCTACACCTTC.